This T cell receptor (beta chain) came from a study of blood T cell repertoires in COVID-19. About the research overall: Spain, Italy and the United States supplied samples that represented acute and convalescent COVID-19. T cells, B-cell-depleted T cells, or PBMCs supplied cDNA or gDNA.

As originally analysed: From reference gene primer amplification, estimates of nucleated cell counts were derived. Produced via immunoSEQ multiplex PCR; TCRdb's table is partial and in-frame only. V and J calls and clone size follow that table, whereas D and trimming were derived from the DNA. Among around 95,000 clones listed, just over 85% were seen once. The CDR3 is 15 residues long. Trimming stripped 6 bases from V and 3 bases from J, with 18 bases between. Germline CDR1 KGHSH, CDR2 LQKENI. The TCR sequence derives from a human donor in a cohort sampled during active COVID-19. The chain carries TRBV18 and TRBJ2-7, with a tentative D call TRBD1 (6 bases). The sequencing sample was made of peripheral blood. This CDR3 is CASSPGYQGGYEQYF. The CDR3 nucleotides are TGTGCCAGCTCGCCCGGGTATCAAGGGGGCTACGAGCAGTACTTC.